The 22 T cell receptor beta chains below were found in one sample sequenced in a study of beta chain features in type 1 diabetes. All of the isolated RNA was reverse transcribed, so expressed TCRB transcripts were sequenced. The assay was immunoSEQ multiplex PCR, and TCRdb's table has in-frame clones only and misses some. The data contain approximately 380,000 clones, over 12% of them singletons. The material sequenced was naive CD4+ T cells from blood. These receptors were obtained from a woman aged 18 to 35 in good health.

The chain recombines TRBV28 with TRBJ1-2; TRBD1 matches 7 bases. Germline CDR1 is MDHEN and CDR2 is SYDVKM. The CDR3 covers 13 residues. V trimming: 7 bases; J trimming: 6 bases; junction bases outside the gene matches: 8. The CDR3 loop reads CASILQGSDGYTF. The CDR3 DNA reads as TGTGCCAGCATACTACAGGGGAGCGATGGCTACACCTTC.

This clone was picked up a small number of times. The gene calls are TRBV10-3 and TRBJ2-7; 10 bases are shared with TRBD1. CDR3 length equals 14 residues. Unmatched junction bases numbered 4, after V lost 2 bases and J lost 6 bases. Germline CDR1 reads ENHRY; CDR2 reads SYGVKD. The CDR3 spells CAISETGQGLEQYF. CDR3 bases: TGTGCCATCAGTGAGACGGGACAGGGGCTCGAGCAGTACTTC.

This clone was seen a few times. The chain employs TRBV18 and TRBJ1-4; D gene uncertain. With 3 bases removed from V and 12 bases from J, the gap between germline ends came to 14 bases. The CDR3 contains 13 residues. In germline, CDR1 is KGHSH, CDR2 LQKENI. CDR3 protein: CASSPNEGLELFF. CDR3 DNA: TGTGCCAGCTCACCCAACGAAGGACTGGAACTGTTTTTT.

A few counts support this clone. The chain employs TRBV27 and TRBJ2-5; D call uncertain. The V gene lost 2 bases and the J gene lost 2 bases, with 9 bases spanning the gap. This CDR3 comprises 14 residues. Germline CDR1 and CDR2: MNHEY and SMNVEV (reference sequence). CDR3 loop: CASSLRSGQETQYF. The DNA for the CDR3 is TGTGCCAGCAGTTTAAGGAGTGGGCAAGAGACCCAGTACTTC.

There are a few counts of this clone. Relative to the germline gene, one junction end is altered; a read error may explain this. The chain links TRBV6-6 to TRBJ2-1, with 8 positions matching TRBD1. Per germline, CDR1 MNHNY and CDR2 SVGAGI (reference sequence). The CDR3 has 14 amino acids. Here the CDR3 reads CASLRDRLYSEQFF. The DNA of the CDR3 is TGTGCCAGCCTAAGGGACAGGTTATACAGTGAGCAGTTCTTC.

This clone was detected a few times. The V and J genes are TRBV7-2 and TRBJ2-3, with D possibly being TRBD2 (6 bases). The CDR3 covers 13 residues. V was shortened by 10 bases and J by 7 bases, with 18 bases between the two germline ends. Germline V CDR1 and CDR2: SGHTA, FQGNSA. The CDR3 sequence is CANAGGDGNTQYF. Here the CDR3 DNA reads TGTGCCAACGCCGGGGGAGATGGGAATACGCAGTATTTT.

The genes are TRBV28 and TRBJ2-7; the match to TRBD1 covers 7 bases. Germline V gene data show CDR1 as MDHEN and CDR2 as SYDVKM. The junction had 9 bases not matched to a gene; V was cut back by 5 bases and J by 5 bases. CDR3 size: 14 residues. CDR3 loop: CASSEPTGRHEQYF. The CDR3 nucleotides are TGTGCCAGCAGTGAACCGACAGGGCGCCACGAGCAGTACTTC.

This clone was seen a few times. This chain links TRBV11-1 with TRBJ2-7, with D possibly being TRBD1 (6 bases). V shed 1 base and J shed 12 bases, with 13 bases lying between them. The CDR3 has 12 amino acids. In germline, CDR1 is SGHAT, CDR2 FQDESV (reference sequence). The CDR3 coding sequence is TGTGCCAGCAGCTTAGAGGTAGGGGGTGCGTACTTC. Translating gives CASSLEVGGAYF.

The table lists this clone with a few counts. This sequence joins TRBV11-2 and TRBJ1-2; possibly TRBD1 for D (5 bases). The CDR3 runs 13 residues. Germline V lookup: CDR1 SGHAT, CDR2 FQNNGV. V was clipped by 7 bases and J by 3 bases, with 12 bases between them. The CDR3 DNA reads as TGTGCCAGCACCCGACAGAGTGACTATGGCTACACCTTC. The encoded protein is CASTRQSDYGYTF.

The chain links TRBV30 to TRBJ1-4; TRBD1 aligns across 7 bases. The CDR3 is 16 amino acids. Germline CDR1 and CDR2: GTSNPN and SVGIG (reference sequence). Trimming removed 5 bases from V and 5 bases from J; junction bases left unmatched: 14. The CDR3 bases are TGTGCCTGGGCGACAGGGAAGAGCGGCCAGAATGAAAAACTGTTTTTT. Its translation is CAWATGKSGQNEKLFF.

A few counts support this clone. This chain links TRBV28 with TRBJ2-3, with TRBD2 identical over 8 bases. This CDR3 is 15 amino acids long. Germline-derived CDR1 and CDR2 are MDHEN and SYDVKM. The junction had 6 bases not matched to a gene; V was cut back by 3 bases and J by 4 bases. The CDR3 spells CASSFPGSGADTQYF. The CDR3 DNA reads as TGTGCCAGCAGTTTCCCCGGTAGCGGGGCAGATACGCAGTATTTT.

The chain combines TRBV5-6 with TRBJ2-3, with TRBD2 matching 11 bases. This CDR3 has 15 residues. The trim removed 7 bases at V and 4 bases at J, leaving 8 bases unmatched. Germline CDR1 and CDR2: SGHDT and YYEEEE. CDR3 bases: TGTGCCAGCGTAACAACTAGCGGGAGCCCAGATACGCAGTATTTT. Its protein is CASVTTSGSPDTQYF.

This sequence joins TRBV2 and TRBJ2-4; 12 bases fit TRBD2. CDR1 is SNHLY, CDR2 FYNNEI, per germline. There are 15 residues in the CDR3. V lost 4 bases to trimming and J lost 6 bases; unmatched junction nucleotides: 4. CDR3 DNA sequence: TGTGCCAGCAGTGTAGGACTAGCGGGAATAAACATTCAGTACTTC. Its protein product is CASSVGLAGINIQYF.

The rearrangement uses TRBV29-1 and TRBJ2-3; tentative D call: TRBD1 (6 bases). V lost 6 bases to trimming and J lost 5 bases, with 12 bases between them. The germline gives CDR1 SQVTM, CDR2 ANQGSEA. The CDR3 runs to 12 residues. The CDR3 DNA follows: TGCAGCGTAAACAGGGTCGAAGATACGCAGTATTTT. Its protein product is CSVNRVEDTQYF.

This clone was detected a few times. The chain joins TRBV7-8 to TRBJ2-1; a possible D gene is TRBD2 (5 bases). The CDR3 totals 16 residues. The V end lost 1 base, the J end lost 0 bases, and 10 bases lay between the germline ends. Germline V gene data show CDR1 as SGHVS and CDR2 as FQNEAQ. Written as DNA, the CDR3 is TGTGCCAGCAGCTTAGAGAGGGTTAGCTCCTACAATGAGCAGTTCTTC. Translating gives CASSLERVSSYNEQFF.

The rearrangement links TRBV4-1 to TRBJ1-2, with a tentative D call TRBD1 (5 bases). CDR1 is MGHRA, CDR2 YSYEKL, per germline. V was clipped by 1 base and J by 0 bases, with 12 bases between them. The CDR3 is made up of 16 amino acids. The CDR3 DNA sequence: TGCGCCAGCAGCCAAGCGGTTAGGGGCGCTAACTATGGCTACACCTTC. Protein product: CASSQAVRGANYGYTF.

This clone showed up just a few times. This chain links TRBV23-1 with TRBJ2-1; D is possibly TRBD1 (6 bases). TRBV23-1 belongs to the ORF category, with a function that is uncertain. There are 17 residues in the CDR3. CDR3 nucleotide sequence: TGCGCACCGTTCCCCGGGCAGGACAGCGTAATATACAATGAGCAGTTCTTC. Protein: CAPFPGQDSVIYNEQFF.

The chain has TRBV5-1 and TRBJ2-1; possibly TRBD2 for D (5 bases). CDR1 is SGHRS and CDR2 is YFSETQ in the germline V gene. V gave up 4 bases and J gave up 6 bases, with 20 bases separating them. The CDR3 has 16 residues. The CDR3 is CASSLGAGYLPNEQFF. CDR3 DNA: TGCGCCAGCAGCCTTGGCGCGGGTTACTTGCCCAATGAGCAGTTCTTC.

The chain links TRBV7-9 to TRBJ2-1; 7 bases line up with TRBD1. The CDR3 has 14 residues. Germline CDR1 reads SEHNR; CDR2 reads FQNEAQ (reference sequence). The V gene end was trimmed by 4 bases and the J gene end by 6 bases; junction bases not matched to a gene: 6. The CDR3 DNA is TGTGCCAGCAGCTCGCGACAGGGACCCAATGAGCAGTTCTTC. Its protein is CASSSRQGPNEQFF.

V usage is TRBV30 and J usage is TRBJ1-2; TRBD1 matches 11 bases. CDR3 size: 13 residues. Germline V gives CDR1 GTSNPN, CDR2 SVGIG (reference sequence). Unmatched junction bases numbered 7, after V lost 5 bases and J lost 8 bases. As DNA, the CDR3 is TGTGCCTGGGCCGGACAGGGGGCGAGAGGCTACACCTTC. Protein: CAWAGQGARGYTF.

This clone showed up just a few times. This rearrangement joins TRBV2 to TRBJ2-2; D is possibly TRBD1 (6 bases). Germline V gene data show CDR1 as SNHLY and CDR2 as FYNNEI. This CDR3 is 15 amino acids long. The ends were cut back, 8 bases at V and 1 base at J, with 14 bases in the middle. The CDR3 nucleotides are TGTGCCAGCCGGAGGACAGCCGTGAACACCGGGGAGCTGTTTTTT. Encoded protein: CASRRTAVNTGELFF.

This clone was detected a few times. The chain recombines TRBV7-9 with TRBJ1-2, with D maybe TRBD1 (5 bases). The CDR3 runs 13 residues. Per germline, CDR1 SEHNR and CDR2 FQNEAQ (reference sequence). V was pared by 5 bases and J by 8 bases, with 15 bases between. The CDR3: CASSRTGSNGYTF. CDR3 in DNA: TGTGCCAGCAGCCGAACAGGTTCGAACGGCTACACCTTC.